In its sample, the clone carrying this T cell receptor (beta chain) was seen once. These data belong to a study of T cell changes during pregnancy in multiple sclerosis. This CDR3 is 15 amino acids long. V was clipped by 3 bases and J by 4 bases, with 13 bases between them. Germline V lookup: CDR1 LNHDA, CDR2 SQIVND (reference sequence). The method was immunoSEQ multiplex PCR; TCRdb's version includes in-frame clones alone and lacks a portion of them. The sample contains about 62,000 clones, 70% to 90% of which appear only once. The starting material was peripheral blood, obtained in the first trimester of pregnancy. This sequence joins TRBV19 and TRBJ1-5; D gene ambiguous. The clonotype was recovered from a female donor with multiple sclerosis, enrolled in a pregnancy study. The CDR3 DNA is TGTGCCAGTAGTATGGCTCCCGGGTGGAATCAGCCCCAGCATTTT. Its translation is CASSMAPGWNQPQHF.